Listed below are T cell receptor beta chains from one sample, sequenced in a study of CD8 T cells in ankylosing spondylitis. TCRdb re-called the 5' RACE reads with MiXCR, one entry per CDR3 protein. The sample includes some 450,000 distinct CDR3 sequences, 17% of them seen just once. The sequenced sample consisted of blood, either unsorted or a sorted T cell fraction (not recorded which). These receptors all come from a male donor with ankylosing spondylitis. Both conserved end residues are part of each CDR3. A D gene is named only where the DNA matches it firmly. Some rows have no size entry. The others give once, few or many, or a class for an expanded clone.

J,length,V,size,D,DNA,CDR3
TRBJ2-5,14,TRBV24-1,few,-,TGTGCCACCAGTGATAAGGGGGAGAATCAGGCCCAGTACTTC,CATSDKGENQAQYF
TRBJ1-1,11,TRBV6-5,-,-,TGTGCCAGCAGTTACTCGAATATAGCTTTCTTT,CASSYSNIAFF
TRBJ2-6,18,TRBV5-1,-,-,TGCGCCAGCAGCTTGGCCGGCAGGGGTAACTCTGGGGCCAACGTCCTGACTTTC,CASSLAGRGNSGANVLTF
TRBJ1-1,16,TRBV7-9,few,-,TGTGCCAGCAGTGCAGGGAGGTGGGAGGGACGCACTGAAGCTTTCTTT,CASSAGRWEGRTEAFF
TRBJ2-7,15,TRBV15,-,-,TGTGCCACCAGCAGCAGACAGACCATCTCCTACGAGCAGTACTTC,CATSSRQTISYEQYF
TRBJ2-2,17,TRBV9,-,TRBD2,TGTGCCAGCAGCATCCGCTGGACTAGCGGGGGGACCGGGGAGCTGTTTTTT,CASSIRWTSGGTGELFF
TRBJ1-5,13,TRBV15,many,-,TGTGCCACTCACGGTACCGGGGATCAGCCCCAGCATTTT,CATHGTGDQPQHF
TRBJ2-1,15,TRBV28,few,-,TGTGCCAGCAGACCGGGACAGCGCAGACGGGGGGAGCAGTTCTTC,CASRPGQRRRGEQFF
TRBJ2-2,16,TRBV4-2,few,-,TGTGCCAGCAGCAAAGCCCCCAGCGGGAACACCGGGGAGCTGTTTTTT,CASSKAPSGNTGELFF
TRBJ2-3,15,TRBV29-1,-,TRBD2,TGCAGCGTTGAGGGTAGCGGGAGCAGCACAGATACGCAGTATTTT,CSVEGSGSSTDTQYF
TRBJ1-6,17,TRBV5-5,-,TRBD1,TGTGCCAGCAGCTCCCCCCAAGGGGGGACAGGGAATTCACCCCTCCACTTT,CASSSPQGGTGNSPLHF
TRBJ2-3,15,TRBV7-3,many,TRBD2,TGTGCCAGCAGCTTACTAGCGGGAGTTACAGATACGCAGTATTTT,CASSLLAGVTDTQYF
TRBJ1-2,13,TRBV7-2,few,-,TGTGCCAGCAGCTTCTCCGCCCTGAGCGGCTACACCTTC,CASSFSALSGYTF
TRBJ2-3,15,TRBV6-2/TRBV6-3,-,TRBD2,TGTGCCAGCAGTTACGTCGGGGGGGCCGCAGATACGCAGTATTTT,CASSYVGGAADTQYF
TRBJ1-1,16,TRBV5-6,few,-,TGTGCCAGCAGCCCGGACGCAGGGTATCGGACCACTGAAGCTTTCTTT,CASSPDAGYRTTEAFF
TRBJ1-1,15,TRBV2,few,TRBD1,TGTGCCAGCAGTGACATACAGGGGATCAACACTGAAGCTTTCTTT,CASSDIQGINTEAFF
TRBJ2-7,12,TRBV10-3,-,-,TGTGCCATCAGCAAGGAAACCTACGAGCAGTACTTC,CAISKETYEQYF
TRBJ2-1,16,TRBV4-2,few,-,TGTGCCAGCAGCCAAGTATCGGGAGCGAGCTACAATGAGCAGTTCTTC,CASSQVSGASYNEQFF
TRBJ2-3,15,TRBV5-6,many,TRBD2,TGTGCCAGCAGCTTGAGCGGGAGGCGGACAGATACGCAGTATTTT,CASSLSGRRTDTQYF
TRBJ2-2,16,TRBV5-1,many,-,TGCGCCAGCAGCTTGGGGGGAACAGCGAACACCGGGGAGCTGTTTTTT,CASSLGGTANTGELFF
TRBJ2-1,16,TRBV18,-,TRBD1,TGTGCCAGCTCCCCACAGGGGGCCTCTAGCTACAATGAGCAGTTCTTC,CASSPQGASSYNEQFF
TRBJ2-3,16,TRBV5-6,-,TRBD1,TGTGCCAGCAGCGCCGGGACAGGGGCGAGCACAGATACGCAGTATTTT,CASSAGTGASTDTQYF
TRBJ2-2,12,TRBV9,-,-,TGTGCCAGCAGCAACAGCCTGGGGGAGCTGTTTTTT,CASSNSLGELFF
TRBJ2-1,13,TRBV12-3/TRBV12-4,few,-,TGTGCCACTAGACCAAGCTCCTACAATGAGCAGTTCTTC,CATRPSSYNEQFF
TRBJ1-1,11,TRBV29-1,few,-,TGCAGCGTTCATCCGGGACTTGAAGCTTTCTTT,CSVHPGLEAFF
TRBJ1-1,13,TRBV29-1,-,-,TGCAGCGCCCAAGGACAGTCGTTACCTGAAGCTTTCTTT,CSAQGQSLPEAFF
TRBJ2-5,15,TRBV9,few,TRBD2,TGTGCCAGCAGCGTAGAAGGACTAGTCACCGAGACCCAGTACTTC,CASSVEGLVTETQYF
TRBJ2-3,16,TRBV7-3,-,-,TGTGCCAGCAGCGCACGACAGGCCAGTAGCACAGATACGCAGTATTTT,CASSARQASSTDTQYF
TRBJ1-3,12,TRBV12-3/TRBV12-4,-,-,TGTGCCAGCAGTTTTAATGGAAACACCATATATTTT,CASSFNGNTIYF
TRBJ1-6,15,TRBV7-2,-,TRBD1,TGTGCCAGCAGCTTAGGGCAGGGGGGGATTTCACCCCTCCACTTT,CASSLGQGGISPLHF
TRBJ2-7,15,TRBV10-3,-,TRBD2,TGTGCCATCAGTGACGCTACTAGCGGAACCTACGAGCAGTACTTC,CAISDATSGTYEQYF
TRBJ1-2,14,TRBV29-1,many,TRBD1,TGCAGCGTTGAACCCATGCAGGGGGCAAAGGGCTACACCTTC,CSVEPMQGAKGYTF
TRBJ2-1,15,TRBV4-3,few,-,TGCGCCAGCAGCCAAGTAATGGTGGGACGCGGTGAGCAGTTCTTC,CASSQVMVGRGEQFF
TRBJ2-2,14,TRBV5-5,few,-,TGTGCCAGCAGCTTTTGGACGGACACCGGGGAGCTGTTTTTT,CASSFWTDTGELFF
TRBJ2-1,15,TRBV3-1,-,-,TGTGCCAGCAGCCCCTTGACGAAGATGAGGAATGAGCAGTTCTTC,CASSPLTKMRNEQFF
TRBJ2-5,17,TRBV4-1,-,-,TGCGCCAGCAGCCAACAGGGGTCCTTAGGGTACCAAGAGACCCAGTACTTC,CASSQQGSLGYQETQYF
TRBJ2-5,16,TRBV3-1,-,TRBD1,TGTGCCAGCAGCCAGGGGACAGGGGGATGGCAAGAGACCCAGTACTTC,CASSQGTGGWQETQYF
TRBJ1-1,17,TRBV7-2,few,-,TGTGCCAGCAGCTCCCTGGGGGGGCCAGGGGTCATCACTGAAGCTTTCTTT,CASSSLGGPGVITEAFF
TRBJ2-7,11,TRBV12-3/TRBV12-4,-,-,TGTGCCAGCACCCTCGGGGGGCTAAGGTACTTC,CASTLGGLRYF
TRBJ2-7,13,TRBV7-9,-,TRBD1,TGTGCCAGCAGCCAAACAGGGGTCCACGAGCAGTACTTC,CASSQTGVHEQYF
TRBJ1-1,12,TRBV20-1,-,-,TGCAGCAGTTCTCCTTTAAACACTGAAGCTTTCTTT,CSSSPLNTEAFF